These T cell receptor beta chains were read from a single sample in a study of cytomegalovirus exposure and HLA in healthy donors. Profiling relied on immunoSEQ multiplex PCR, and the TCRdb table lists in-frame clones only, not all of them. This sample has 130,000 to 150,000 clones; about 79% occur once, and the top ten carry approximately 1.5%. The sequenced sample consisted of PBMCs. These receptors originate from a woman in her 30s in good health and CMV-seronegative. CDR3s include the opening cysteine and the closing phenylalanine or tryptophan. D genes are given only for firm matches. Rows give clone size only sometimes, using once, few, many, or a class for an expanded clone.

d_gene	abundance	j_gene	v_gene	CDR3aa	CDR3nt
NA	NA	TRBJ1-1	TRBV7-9	CASSLGGGRYTEAFF	TGTGCCAGCAGCTTAGGTGGGGGCAGATACACTGAAGCTTTCTTT
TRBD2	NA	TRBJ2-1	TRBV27	CASSLSSGGAYNEQFF	TGTGCCAGCAGTTTATCTAGCGGGGGCGCTTACAATGAGCAGTTCTTC
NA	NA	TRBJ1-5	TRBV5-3	CARSRDFF	TGTGCCAGAAGCCGGGACTTTTTT
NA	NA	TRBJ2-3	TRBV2	CASNILGLARDNTDTQYF	TGTGCCAGCAACATTTTGGGTTTAGCGAGGGATAACACAGATACGCAGTATTTT
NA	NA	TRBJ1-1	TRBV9	CASSYRFGTEAFF	TGTGCCAGCAGCTACAGGTTTGGGACTGAAGCTTTCTTT
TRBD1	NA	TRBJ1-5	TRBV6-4	CASSDGTDNQPQHF	TGTGCCAGCAGTGATGGGACAGACAATCAGCCCCAGCATTTT
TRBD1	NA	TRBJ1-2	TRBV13	CASSPNRGQGYTF	TGTGCCAGCAGCCCGAACAGGGGGCAAGGCTACACCTTC
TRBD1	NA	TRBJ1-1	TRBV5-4	CASSSSDLGGEAFF	TGTGCCAGCAGCTCCTCGGATCTAGGGGGCGAAGCTTTCTTT
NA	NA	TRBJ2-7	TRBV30	CAWSPSGQPDEQYF	TGTGCCTGGAGTCCTTCCGGACAACCCGACGAGCAGTACTTC
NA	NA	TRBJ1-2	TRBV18	CASSPSAGYGYTF	TGTGCCAGCTCACCATCGGCAGGCTATGGCTACACCTTC
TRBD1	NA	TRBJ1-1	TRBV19	CASRLQGRNDEAFF	TGTGCCAGTAGACTACAGGGGCGGAATGATGAAGCTTTCTTT
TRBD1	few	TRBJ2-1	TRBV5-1	CASSFVPGGNEQFF	TGCGCCAGCAGCTTTGTTCCAGGGGGCAATGAGCAGTTCTTC
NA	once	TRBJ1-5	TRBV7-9	CASSAGDGQPQHF	TGTGCCAGCAGCGCAGGGGACGGTCAGCCCCAGCATTTT
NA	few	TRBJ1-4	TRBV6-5	CASSWAQGSEKLFF	TGTGCCAGCAGCTGGGCGCAGGGAAGTGAAAAACTGTTTTTT
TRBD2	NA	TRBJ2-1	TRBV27	CASKVYSGGAYNEQFF	TGTGCCAGCAAGGTGTATAGCGGGGGCGCCTACAATGAGCAGTTCTTC
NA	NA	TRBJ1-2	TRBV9	CASSVAGGLGSGYTF	TGTGCCAGCAGCGTAGCGGGGGGCCTGGGGTCCGGCTACACCTTC
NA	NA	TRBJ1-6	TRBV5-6	CASSVWTAVNSPLHF	TGTGCCAGCAGCGTGTGGACAGCCGTGAATTCACCCCTCCACTTT
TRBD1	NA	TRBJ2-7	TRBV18	CASSEGTGPYEQYF	TGTGCCAGCTCAGAAGGGACAGGGCCCTACGAGCAGTACTTC
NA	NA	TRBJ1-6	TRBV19	CASRHLNSPLHF	TGTGCCAGCCGACACCTTAATTCACCCCTCCACTTT
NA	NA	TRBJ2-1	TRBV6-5	CASSYLGANEQFF	TGTGCCAGCAGTTACTTGGGGGCCAATGAGCAGTTCTTC
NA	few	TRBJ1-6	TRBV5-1	CASSLQGRSPLHF	TGCGCCAGCAGCTTGCAGGGTAGGTCACCCCTCCACTTT
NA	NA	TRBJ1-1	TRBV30	CAWSVVWQGRLNTEAFF	TGTGCCTGGAGTGTAGTGTGGCAGGGGAGATTGAACACTGAAGCTTTCTTT
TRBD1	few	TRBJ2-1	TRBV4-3	CASSQRTGDSYNEQFF	TGCGCCAGCAGCCAACGGACAGGGGACTCCTACAATGAGCAGTTCTTC